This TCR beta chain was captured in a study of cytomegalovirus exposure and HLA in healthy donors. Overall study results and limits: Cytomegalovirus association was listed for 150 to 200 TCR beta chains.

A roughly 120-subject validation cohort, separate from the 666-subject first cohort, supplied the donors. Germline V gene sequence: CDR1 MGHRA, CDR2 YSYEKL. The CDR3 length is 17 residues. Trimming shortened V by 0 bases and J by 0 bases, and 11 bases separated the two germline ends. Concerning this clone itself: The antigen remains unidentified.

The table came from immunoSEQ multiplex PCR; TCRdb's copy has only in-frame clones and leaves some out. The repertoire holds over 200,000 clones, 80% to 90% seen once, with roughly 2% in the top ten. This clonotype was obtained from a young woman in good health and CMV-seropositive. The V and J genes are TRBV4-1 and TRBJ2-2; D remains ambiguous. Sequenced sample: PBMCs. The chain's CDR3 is CASSQEMADANTGELFF. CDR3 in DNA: TGCGCCAGCAGCCAAGAGATGGCGGATGCGAACACCGGGGAGCTGTTTTTT.